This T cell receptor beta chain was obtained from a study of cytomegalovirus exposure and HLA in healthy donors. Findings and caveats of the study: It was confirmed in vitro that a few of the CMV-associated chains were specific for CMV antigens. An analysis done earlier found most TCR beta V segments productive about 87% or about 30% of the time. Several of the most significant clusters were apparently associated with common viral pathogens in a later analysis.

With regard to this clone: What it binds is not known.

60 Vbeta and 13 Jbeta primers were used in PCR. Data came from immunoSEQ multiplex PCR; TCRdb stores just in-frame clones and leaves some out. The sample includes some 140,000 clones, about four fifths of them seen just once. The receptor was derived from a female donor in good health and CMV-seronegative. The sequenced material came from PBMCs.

CDR3 sequence: CASSSHPGLAGGGYIQYF. Here the CDR3 DNA reads TGTGCCAGCAGTTCTCACCCGGGACTAGCGGGAGGGGGGTACATTCAGTACTTC. The rearrangement joins TRBV27 to TRBJ2-4, with 16 positions matching TRBD2. The V and J ends lost 4 bases and 8 bases, in that order; junction bases with no gene match: 11. CDR1 and CDR2 from the germline V gene are MNHEY and SMNVEV (reference sequence). The CDR3 is made up of 18 amino acids.